These T cell receptor beta chains were read from a single sample in a study of cytomegalovirus exposure and HLA in healthy donors. Assay: immunoSEQ multiplex PCR; the TCRdb copy retains only in-frame clones and omits some. Here the sample spans around 91,000 clones, less than 70% being singletons. Sequenced sample: PBMCs. Every receptor here comes from a human donor in good health. Each CDR3 is given with its conserved first and last residue. The D gene is left open where the match is weak. Expanded clones are given a class, and other clones once, few, many or no size at all.

V gene	J gene	D gene	clone size	CDR3 protein	CDR3 DNA
TRBV7-2	TRBJ1-2	-	-	CASTTGQGFGYTF	TGTGCCAGCACCACGGGCCAGGGGTTTGGCTACACCTTC
TRBV7-6	TRBJ2-2	-	-	CASSSPSELSGELFF	TGTGCCAGCAGCTCTCCATCGGAGCTTAGCGGGGAGCTGTTTTTT
TRBV5-4	TRBJ2-6	-	-	CASSYLRDSGANVLTF	TGTGCCAGCAGCTATTTGCGGGACTCTGGGGCCAACGTCCTGACTTTC
TRBV6-6	TRBJ1-1	-	-	CASSPQARNTEAFF	TGTGCCAGCAGTCCCCAGGCAAGGAACACTGAAGCTTTCTTT
TRBV18	TRBJ1-2	-	-	CASSLNPVQGYGYTF	TGTGCCAGCTCATTGAATCCCGTTCAGGGGTATGGCTACACCTTC
TRBV21-1	TRBJ2-7	-	few	CASSKVRTGKVHEQYF	TGTGCCAGCAGCAAAGTTCGGACAGGGAAAGTTCACGAGCAGTACTTC
TRBV2	TRBJ1-2	-	-	CASMIGNGYTF	TGTGCCAGCATGATCGGGAATGGCTACACCTTC
TRBV5-1	TRBJ2-3	-	-	CASNIGTDTQYF	TGCGCCAGCAATATAGGCACAGATACGCAGTATTTT
TRBV9	TRBJ1-1	-	-	CASKTEMNTEAFF	TGTGCCAGCAAGACAGAGATGAACACTGAAGCTTTCTTT
TRBV9	TRBJ2-3	TRBD1	-	CASSVAPGQATDTQYF	TGTGCCAGCAGCGTAGCCCCGGGACAGGCCACAGATACGCAGTATTTT
TRBV30	TRBJ1-5	-	few	CAWGGQYSNQPQHF	TGTGCCTGGGGAGGACAGTATAGCAATCAGCCCCAGCATTTT
TRBV7-2	TRBJ2-1	TRBD1	-	CASRTGTGSNEQFF	TGTGCCAGCAGAACCGGGACAGGCTCCAATGAGCAGTTCTTC
TRBV5-1	TRBJ1-5	-	-	CASSLGGGSNQPQHF	TGCGCCAGCAGCTTGGGGGGAGGGAGCAATCAGCCCCAGCATTTT
TRBV6-5	TRBJ2-2	-	few	CASSTKTGYTGELFF	TGTGCCAGCAGTACAAAGACAGGATACACCGGGGAGCTGTTTTTT
TRBV15	TRBJ2-7	TRBD1	-	CATSTGTGRSYEQYF	TGTGCCACCAGCACTGGGACAGGCCGCTCCTACGAGCAGTACTTC
TRBV4-3	TRBJ1-1	-	-	CASSQGRTNTEAFF	TGCGCCAGCAGCCAAGGACGGACAAACACTGAAGCTTTCTTT
TRBV7-9	TRBJ1-5	-	-	CASSSGDRTQPQHF	TGTGCCAGCAGCTCAGGAGACAGGACGCAGCCCCAGCATTTT
TRBV5-4	TRBJ2-5	-	-	CASSLETAQETQYF	TGTGCCAGCAGCTTAGAGACAGCCCAAGAGACCCAGTACTTC
TRBV7-9	TRBJ2-3	TRBD1	-	CASSYSGTGTDTQYF	TGTGCCAGCAGCTACTCCGGGACAGGCACAGATACGCAGTATTTT
TRBV15	TRBJ1-1	TRBD1	few	CATSSPDRGLRTEAFF	TGTGCCACCAGCAGCCCCGACAGGGGGTTGAGAACTGAAGCTTTCTTT
TRBV5-5	TRBJ2-7	-	-	CASSQRVPSYEQYF	TGTGCCAGCAGCCAGAGGGTCCCTTCCTACGAGCAGTACTTC
TRBV5-1	TRBJ2-2	-	few	CASSLSATGELFF	TGCGCCAGCAGCTTGTCAGCGACCGGGGAGCTGTTTTTT
TRBV28	TRBJ2-7	TRBD2	-	CASSFGGIYEQYF	TGTGCCAGCAGTTTCGGGGGGATATACGAGCAGTACTTC
TRBV4-3	TRBJ1-2	-	-	CASSQETSRGGYTF	TGCGCCAGCAGCCAAGAAACATCCCGCGGTGGCTACACCTTC
TRBV19	TRBJ1-5	-	-	CASSTAGLPQHF	TGTGCCAGTAGTACCGCAGGTTTGCCCCAGCATTTT
TRBV6-5	TRBJ1-2	TRBD1	-	CASSYRGQAYDGYTF	TGTGCCAGCAGTTATAGGGGACAGGCGTATGATGGCTACACCTTC
TRBV19	TRBJ2-7	TRBD1	-	CASSFGTGGLYEQYF	TGTGCCAGTAGTTTCGGGACAGGGGGCTTATACGAGCAGTACTTC
TRBV9	TRBJ2-7	-	few	CASSGPGLSYEQYF	TGTGCCAGCAGCGGACCGGGGTTATCCTACGAGCAGTACTTC
TRBV11-3	TRBJ1-2	TRBD1	-	CASSRGQGYGYTF	TGTGCCAGCAGCAGGGGACAGGGCTATGGCTACACCTTC
TRBV11-2	TRBJ2-7	-	-	CASSTRRNEQYF	TGTGCCAGCAGCACCCGGAGAAACGAGCAGTACTTC
TRBV5-1	TRBJ1-2	-	few	CASTRLSTGPGYGYTF	TGCGCCAGCACCAGACTATCGACAGGCCCTGGGTATGGCTACACCTTC
TRBV19	TRBJ1-3	TRBD1	few	CASSISRGYTIYF	TGTGCCAGTAGTATCTCCAGGGGGTACACCATATATTTT
TRBV10-3	TRBJ1-2	-	-	CAISESDAEIYGYTF	TGTGCCATCAGTGAGTCGGATGCGGAGATATATGGCTACACCTTC
TRBV18	TRBJ1-5	TRBD1	-	CASSRDRENQPQHF	TGTGCCAGCTCGCGCGACAGGGAGAATCAGCCCCAGCATTTT
TRBV6-5	TRBJ1-6	TRBD1	-	CASSRSGGNSPLHF	TGTGCCAGCAGTCGATCAGGGGGCAATTCACCCCTCCACTTT
TRBV5-5	TRBJ1-2	-	once	CASSLDLRRGYGYTF	TGTGCCAGCAGCTTGGACCTTAGGAGGGGCTATGGCTACACCTTC
TRBV7-9	TRBJ2-7	TRBD1	-	CASSFTTGGEQYF	TGTGCCAGCAGCTTTACGACAGGGGGAGAGCAGTACTTC
TRBV2	TRBJ1-2	TRBD1	-	CASSGDRGHGYTF	TGTGCCAGCAGTGGGGACAGGGGGCATGGCTACACCTTC
TRBV6-1	TRBJ1-6	-	-	CASRVQNPGSPLHF	TGTGCCAGCAGGGTACAGAACCCAGGGTCACCCCTCCACTTT
TRBV6-1	TRBJ2-7	-	-	CASSEAAGSPYEQYF	TGTGCCAGCAGTGAAGCCGCGGGGTCCCCCTACGAGCAGTACTTC